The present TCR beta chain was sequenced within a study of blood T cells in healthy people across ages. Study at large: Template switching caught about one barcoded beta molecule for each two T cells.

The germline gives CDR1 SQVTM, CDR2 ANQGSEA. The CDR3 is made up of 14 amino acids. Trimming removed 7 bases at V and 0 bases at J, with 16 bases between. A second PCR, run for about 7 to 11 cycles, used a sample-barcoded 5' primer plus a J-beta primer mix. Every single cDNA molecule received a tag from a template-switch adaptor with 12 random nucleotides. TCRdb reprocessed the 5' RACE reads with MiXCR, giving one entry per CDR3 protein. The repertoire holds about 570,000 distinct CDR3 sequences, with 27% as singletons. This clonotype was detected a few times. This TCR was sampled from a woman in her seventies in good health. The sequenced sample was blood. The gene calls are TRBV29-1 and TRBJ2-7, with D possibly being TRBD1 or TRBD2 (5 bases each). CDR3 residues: CSATWGTSSYEQYF. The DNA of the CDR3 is TGCAGCGCTACTTGGGGGACGAGCTCCTACGAGCAGTACTTC.